The present T cell receptor (beta chain) was sequenced within a study of shared clonotypes between healthy human individuals. Study-wide points: It was anticipated that sequencing depth would influence how many clonotypes donors shared. Generation probabilities of non-shared clonotypes were lower (relative to those shared by all four donors). Among several donors, around 5% of naive CD4 clonotypes were found in common.

The V gene's germline CDR1 is SGHVS and CDR2 FNYEAQ. With 5 bases removed from V and 5 bases from J, the gap between germline ends came to 6 bases. The CDR3 has 11 amino acids. Profiling relied on immunoSEQ multiplex PCR, and the TCRdb table lists in-frame clones only, not all of them. Among about 2.3 million clones listed, roughly 93% were seen once. About this clone itself: The antigen remains undetermined.

The sequencing sample was made of naive CD4+ T cells from PBMCs. Subset in this sample: CD45RA+ positively selected. The chain joins TRBV7-6 to TRBJ2-5, with D unclear. The sequence was obtained from a man between 18 and 35 years old in good health. Some clones in this sample may be carry-over from other donors' samples. CDR3 loop: CASSVTETQYF. In DNA, the CDR3 is TGTGCCAGCAGCGTGACGGAGACCCAGTACTTC.